The 3 T cell receptor beta chains below were found in one sample sequenced in a study of identical twins. TCRdb independently ran MiXCR on the 5' RACE reads; one entry per CDR3 protein. The sample records around 250,000 distinct CDR3 sequences, 5.5% to 7.5% being singletons. This sample also appeared in a second study, on T cells expressing NK-cell markers.

Material: CD8+ T cells sorted from blood. These receptors originate from a woman aged 18-29 years in good health.

The chain joins TRBV7-9 to TRBJ2-1, with D perhaps matching TRBD1 (6 bases). The CDR3 totals 14 residues. Trimming took off 5 bases at V and 5 bases at J, with 13 bases between the two ends. Germline V gene data show CDR1 as SEHNR and CDR2 as FQNEAQ (reference sequence). The CDR3 DNA reads TGTGCCAGCAGCCCCGTGCAGGGGAACAATGAGCAGTTCTTC. It codes for CASSPVQGNNEQFF. The whole variable domain, filled in from reference TRBV7-9 and TRBJ2-1, reads DTGVSQNPRHKITKRGQNVTFRCDPISEHNRLYWYRQTLGQGPEFLTYFQNEAQLEKSRLLSDRFSAERPKGSFSTLEIQRTEQGDSAMYLCASSPVQGNNEQFFGPGTRLTVL.

The V and J genes are TRBV7-3 and TRBJ1-3; no reliable D call. The V end was cut by 2 bases, the J end by 4 bases, with 12 bases between. The germline V gene has CDR1 SGHTA and CDR2 FQGTGA. The CDR3 is 15 residues long. The CDR3 nucleotides are TGTGCCAGCAGCTTATCAGGCGGGCTCGGAAACACCATATATTTT. It is translated as CASSLSGGLGNTIYF.

This clonotype showed up many times. The genes are TRBV6-1 and TRBJ2-3; 8 nucleotides align to TRBD2. Germline V gene sequence: CDR1 MNHNS, CDR2 SASEGT. The CDR3 is made up of 16 amino acids. V was clipped by 9 bases and J by 5 bases; unmatched bases: 16. CDR3 sequence (DNA): TGTGCCAGTGAACCATCGGGGGGGGTAACCAGAGATACGCAGTATTTT. Its translation is CASEPSGGVTRDTQYF.